The 11 T cell receptor beta chains in this list originate from one sample, sequenced in a study of blood T cell repertoires in COVID-19. Method: immunoSEQ multiplex PCR; TCRdb's copy keeps in-frame clones and lacks some. The sample lists about 20,000 clones, over 80% occurring once. The sample was peripheral blood. These receptors were taken from a human donor in a cohort sampled during active COVID-19.

J is TRBJ2-7 and V is TRBV20-1; 8 bases line up with TRBD2. Unmatched junction bases numbered 4, after V lost 3 bases and J lost 0 bases. Germline V gene sequence: CDR1 DFQATT, CDR2 SNEGSKA (reference sequence). The CDR3 loop spans 14 amino acids. The chain's CDR3 is CSASTAGVSYEQYF. DNA for the CDR3: TGCAGTGCTAGTACAGCGGGAGTCTCCTACGAGCAGTACTTC.

The genes are TRBV7-8 and TRBJ1-5, with D hard to call. Trimming stripped 2 bases from V and 7 bases from J, with 9 bases between. This CDR3 has 13 amino acids. Germline V gene data show CDR1 as SGHVS and CDR2 as FQNEAQ. The CDR3 nucleotides read TGTGCCAGCAGCTTAATAAGGGAGCAGCCCCAGCATTTT. Its translation: CASSLIREQPQHF.

The chain uses TRBV5-4 and TRBJ1-2; 7 positions match TRBD1. The V gene's germline CDR1 is SGHNT and CDR2 YYREEE (reference sequence). This CDR3 contains 13 residues. J was trimmed by 8 bases and V by 4 bases; bases with no gene match: 8. CDR3 coding DNA: TGTGCCAGCAGCCCCTCGACAGGGTACGGCTACACCTTC. Protein product: CASSPSTGYGYTF. The full variable domain, with the rest looked up from reference TRBV5-4 and TRBJ1-2, is ETGVTQSPTHLIKTRGQQVTLRCSSQSGHNTVSWYQQALGQGPQFIFQYYREEENGRGNFPPRFSGLQFPNYSSELNVNALELDDSALYLCASSPSTGYGYTFGSGTRLTVV.

This clone was recorded only once. This sequence joins TRBV5-1 and TRBJ2-5; D is possibly TRBD1 (7 bases). Germline CDR1 and CDR2: SGHRS and YFSETQ. The CDR3 sequence is 13 residues long. Trimming took off 3 bases at V and 5 bases at J, with 11 bases between the two ends. DNA of the CDR3: TGCGCCAGCAGCTCGCCAGGGGGGGAGACCCAGTACTTC. Amino acid sequence: CASSSPGGETQYF.

V and J are TRBV5-1 and TRBJ1-2; 7 bases are a match to TRBD1. J lost 3 bases, V lost 3 bases, and 2 bases had no gene match. Germline V gene data show CDR1 as SGHRS and CDR2 as YFSETQ. The CDR3 totals 13 residues. In nucleotides, the CDR3 is TGCGCCAGCAGCTGGGGGACAGACTATGGCTACACCTTC. Amino acids: CASSWGTDYGYTF.

This clone was observed a single time. This chain connects TRBV3-1 (or the pseudogene TRBV3-2) to TRBJ2-3; 8 nucleotides align to TRBD2. This CDR3 has 16 amino acids. The germline gives CDR1 LGHDT, CDR2 YNNKEL (reference sequence). J gave up 2 bases and V 4 bases, and 8 bases lay outside the gene matches. The CDR3 loop is CASSPTSSGPTDTQYF. For the CDR3, the DNA is TGTGCCAGCAGCCCTACTTCTAGCGGGCCCACAGATACGCAGTATTTT.

The chain joins TRBV27 to TRBJ2-1, with unresolved D. The CDR3 runs 15 residues. Germline-derived CDR1 and CDR2 are MNHEY and SMNVEV (reference sequence). The V end was cut by 6 bases, the J end by 0 bases, with 12 bases between. As DNA, the CDR3 is TGTGCCAGCAGCCCTACTTATCGCTCCTACAATGAGCAGTTCTTC. Amino acid sequence: CASSPTYRSYNEQFF.

The chain is built from TRBV11-3 and TRBJ2-7; D is possibly TRBD1 (6 bases). The CDR3 runs 14 residues. V lost 5 bases, J lost 2 bases, and 13 bases lay in between. Germline CDR1 reads SGHNT; CDR2 reads YENEEA. CDR3 DNA: TGTGCCAGCAGCCCCTCGGGACACCCCTACGAGCAGTACTTC. Its protein is CASSPSGHPYEQYF.

The chain recombines TRBV9 with TRBJ2-2, with D maybe TRBD2 (6 bases). The length of the CDR3 is 16 residues. Germline V lookup: CDR1 SGDLS, CDR2 YYNGEE. Trimming took off 0 bases at V and 6 bases at J, with 15 bases between the two ends. The CDR3 reads CASSVAWTNRAGELFF. CDR3 DNA sequence: TGTGCCAGCAGCGTAGCTTGGACTAACCGGGCCGGGGAGCTGTTTTTT.

This chain links TRBV7-6 with TRBJ1-1; 8 nucleotides align to TRBD1. Trimming removed 5 bases from V and 3 bases from J; junction bases left unmatched: 8. The CDR3 length is 15 residues. The germline V gene has CDR1 SGHVS and CDR2 FNYEAQ. DNA for the CDR3: TGTGCCAGCAGCCTAAGCGGGACAGGCGACACTGAAGCTTTCTTT. Translating gives CASSLSGTGDTEAFF.

V and J are TRBV3-1 (or the pseudogene TRBV3-2) and TRBJ2-1; 11 positions agree with TRBD2. Germline lookup yields CDR1 LGHDT and CDR2 YNNKEL (reference sequence). There are 15 residues in the CDR3. With 4 bases clipped from V and 4 bases from J, the junction kept 3 bases outside the gene matches. This CDR3 is CASSLTSGRYNEQFF. DNA for the CDR3: TGTGCCAGCAGCCTAACTAGCGGGAGATACAATGAGCAGTTCTTC.